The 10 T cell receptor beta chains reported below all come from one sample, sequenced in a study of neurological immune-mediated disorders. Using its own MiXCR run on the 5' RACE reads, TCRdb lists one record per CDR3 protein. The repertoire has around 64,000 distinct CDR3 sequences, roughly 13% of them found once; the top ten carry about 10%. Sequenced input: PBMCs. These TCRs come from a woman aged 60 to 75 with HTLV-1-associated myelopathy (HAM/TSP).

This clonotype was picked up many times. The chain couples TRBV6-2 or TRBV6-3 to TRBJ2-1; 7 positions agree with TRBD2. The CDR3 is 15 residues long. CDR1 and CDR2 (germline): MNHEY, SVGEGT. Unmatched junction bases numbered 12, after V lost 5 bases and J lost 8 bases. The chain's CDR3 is CASSPSRTSSYEQFF. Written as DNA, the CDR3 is TGTGCCAGCAGTCCATCCAGGACTAGTTCGTATGAGCAGTTCTTC.

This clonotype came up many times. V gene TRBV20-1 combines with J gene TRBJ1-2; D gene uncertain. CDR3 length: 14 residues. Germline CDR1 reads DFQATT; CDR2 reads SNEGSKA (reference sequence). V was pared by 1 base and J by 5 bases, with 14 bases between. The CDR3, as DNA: TGCAGTGCTAGAGGTGACCCTATTGGATATGGCTACACCTTC. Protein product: CSARGDPIGYGYTF.

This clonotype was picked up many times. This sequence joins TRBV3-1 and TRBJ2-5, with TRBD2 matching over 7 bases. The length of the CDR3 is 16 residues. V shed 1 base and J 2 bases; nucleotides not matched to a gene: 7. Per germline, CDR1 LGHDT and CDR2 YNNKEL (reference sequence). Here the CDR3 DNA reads TGTGCCAGCAGCCAAGTGACTAGCTGGGGACAAGAGACCCAGTACTTC. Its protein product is CASSQVTSWGQETQYF.

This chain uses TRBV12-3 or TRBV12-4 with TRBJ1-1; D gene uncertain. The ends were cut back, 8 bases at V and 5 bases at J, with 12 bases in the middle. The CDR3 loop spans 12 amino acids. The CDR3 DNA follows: TGTGCCAGCTTCGGAACGAGGACTGAAGCTTTCTTT. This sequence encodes CASFGTRTEAFF.

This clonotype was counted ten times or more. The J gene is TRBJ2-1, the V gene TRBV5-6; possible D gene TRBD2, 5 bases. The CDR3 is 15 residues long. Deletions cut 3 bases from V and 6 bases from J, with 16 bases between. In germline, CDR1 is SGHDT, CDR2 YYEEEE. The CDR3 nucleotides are TGTGCCAGCAGCTCCCGAGCGGTGGGGAGCAATGAGCAGTTCTTC. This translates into CASSSRAVGSNEQFF. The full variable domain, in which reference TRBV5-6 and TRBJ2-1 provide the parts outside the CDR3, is DAGVTQSPTHLIKTRGQQVTLRCSPKSGHDTVSWYQQALGQGPQFIFQYYEEEERQRGNFPDRFSGHQFPNYSSELNVNALLLGDSALYLCASSSRAVGSNEQFFGPGTRLTVL.

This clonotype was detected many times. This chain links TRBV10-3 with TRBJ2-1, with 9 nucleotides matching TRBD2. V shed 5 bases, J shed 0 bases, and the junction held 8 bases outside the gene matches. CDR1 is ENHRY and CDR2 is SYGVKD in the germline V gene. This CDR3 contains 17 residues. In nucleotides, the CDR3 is TGTGCCATCAGTTTCCTAGCGGGAACGAGCTCCTACAATGAGCAGTTCTTC. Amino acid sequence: CAISFLAGTSSYNEQFF.

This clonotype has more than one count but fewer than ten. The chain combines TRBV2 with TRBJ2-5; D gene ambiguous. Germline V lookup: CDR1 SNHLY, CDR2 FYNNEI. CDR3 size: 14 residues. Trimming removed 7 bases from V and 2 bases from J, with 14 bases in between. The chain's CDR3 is CASKVSYRQETQYF. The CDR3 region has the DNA TGTGCCAGCAAGGTATCCTACAGACAAGAGACCCAGTACTTC.

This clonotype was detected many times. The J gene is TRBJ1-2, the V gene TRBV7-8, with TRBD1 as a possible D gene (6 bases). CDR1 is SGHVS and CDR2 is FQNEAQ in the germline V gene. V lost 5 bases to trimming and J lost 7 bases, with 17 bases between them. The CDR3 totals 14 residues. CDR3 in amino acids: CASSPREQGGGYTF. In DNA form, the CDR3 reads TGTGCCAGCAGCCCTAGAGAACAGGGAGGTGGCTACACCTTC.

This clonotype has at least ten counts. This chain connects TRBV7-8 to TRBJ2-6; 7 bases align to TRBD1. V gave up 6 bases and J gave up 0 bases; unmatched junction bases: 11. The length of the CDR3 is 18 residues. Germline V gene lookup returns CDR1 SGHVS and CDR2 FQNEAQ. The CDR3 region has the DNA TGTGCCAGCAGTCTCAAGGACAGGCTCCTCTCTGGGGCCAACGTCCTGACTTTC. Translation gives CASSLKDRLLSGANVLTF.

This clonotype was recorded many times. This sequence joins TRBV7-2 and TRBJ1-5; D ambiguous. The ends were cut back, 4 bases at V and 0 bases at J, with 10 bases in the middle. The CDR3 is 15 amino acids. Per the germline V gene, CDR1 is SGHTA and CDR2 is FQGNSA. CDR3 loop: CASSWGVYSNQPQHF. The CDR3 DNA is TGTGCCAGCAGCTGGGGAGTTTATAGCAATCAGCCCCAGCATTTT.